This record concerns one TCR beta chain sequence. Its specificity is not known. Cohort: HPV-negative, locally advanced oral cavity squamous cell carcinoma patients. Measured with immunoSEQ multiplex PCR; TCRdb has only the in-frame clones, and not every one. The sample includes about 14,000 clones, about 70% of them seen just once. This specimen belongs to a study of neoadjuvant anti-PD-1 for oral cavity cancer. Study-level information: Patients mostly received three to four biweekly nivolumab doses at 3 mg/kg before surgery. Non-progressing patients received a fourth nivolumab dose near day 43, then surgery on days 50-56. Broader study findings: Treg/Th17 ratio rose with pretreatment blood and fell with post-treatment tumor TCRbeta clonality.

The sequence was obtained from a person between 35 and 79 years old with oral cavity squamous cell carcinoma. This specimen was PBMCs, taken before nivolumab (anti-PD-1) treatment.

Here the CDR3 DNA reads TGTGCCAGCAGTCCATGGGACGGAAACTATGGCTACACCTTC. It translates to CASSPWDGNYGYTF. The chain links TRBV27 to TRBJ1-2; a possible D gene is TRBD1 (5 bases). The CDR3 sequence is 14 residues long. Germline V lookup: CDR1 MNHEY, CDR2 SMNVEV (reference sequence). V was shortened by 5 bases and J by 2 bases, with 12 bases between the two germline ends.